These T cell receptor beta chains were read from a single sample in a study of blood T cell repertoires in COVID-19. Repertoires were generated with immunoSEQ multiplex PCR, while TCRdb's copy carries only in-frame clones and drops some. The top ten clones hold about 2% of a sample with 310,000 or so clones, 87% of them seen once. The sequencing input was peripheral blood. These receptor sequences come from a woman aged 45-65 years who had recovered from COVID-19. Both conserved end residues are part of each CDR3. D genes are given only for firm matches. Only some rows state a clone size, as once, few, many or a class for expanded clones.

abundance	d_gene	v_gene	j_gene	CDR3nt	CDR3aa
-	TRBD2	TRBV28	TRBJ2-3	TGTGCCAGCAGTTATAGCGGGAGCGGGACAGATACGCAGTATTTT	CASSYSGSGTDTQYF
-	TRBD1	TRBV5-1	TRBJ2-1	TGCGCCAGCAGCCCCTGGACAGGGGTGAATGAGCAGTTCTTC	CASSPWTGVNEQFF
once	TRBD2	TRBV5-8	TRBJ2-7	TGTGCCAGCAGTTCACTAGCGGGAGAGGGGGTTTCGGAGCAGTACTTC	CASSSLAGEGVSEQYF
-	-	TRBV28	TRBJ2-1	TGTGCCAGCTCGGCGGGCGATGAGCAGTTCTTC	CASSAGDEQFF
-	TRBD1	TRBV5-4	TRBJ2-1	TGTGCCAGCAGCTTACTGCCACGGACAGGGGAAAACAATGAGCAGTTCTTC	CASSLLPRTGENNEQFF
-	-	TRBV5-1	TRBJ2-1	TGCGCCAGCAGCTTGGGTCAGGGAGGCAATGAGCAGTTCTTC	CASSLGQGGNEQFF
-	TRBD1	TRBV7-9	TRBJ2-7	TGTGCCAGCAGTTTCGAGGACAGGGGGCTCAACGAGCAGTACTTC	CASSFEDRGLNEQYF
once	TRBD2	TRBV3-1/TRBV3-2	TRBJ2-5	TGTGCCAGCTCGATGGGAGCGGGGGGGGCGGTACAAGAGACCCAGTACTTC	CASSMGAGGAVQETQYF
few	TRBD1	TRBV9	TRBJ1-5	TGTGCCAGCAGCCCTGGACAGGGCCACAATCAGCCCCAGCATTTT	CASSPGQGHNQPQHF
-	-	TRBV7-2	TRBJ1-2	TGTGCCAGCAGCTTTGTGACGGGCTATGGCTACACCTTC	CASSFVTGYGYTF
-	-	TRBV6-5	TRBJ2-7	TGTGCCAGCTCGGGGGACAGCACCTACGAGCAGTACTTC	CASSGDSTYEQYF
-	-	TRBV7-9	TRBJ2-3	TGTGCCAGCAGCTTGGAGGGAGAGACAGATACGCAGTATTTT	CASSLEGETDTQYF
once	TRBD2	TRBV7-6	TRBJ2-7	TGTGCCAGCAGCTTAGCTTCCGGGAGGAGGTGGGGCGGGCAGTACTTC	CASSLASGRRWGGQYF
-	-	TRBV7-9	TRBJ1-1	TGTGCCAGCAGCTTGGGCAGCATGAACACTGAAGCTTTCTTT	CASSLGSMNTEAFF
-	TRBD1	TRBV19	TRBJ1-2	TGTGCCAGTAGGGCGGACAGGGCATCGGGTGGCTACACCTTC	CASRADRASGGYTF
-	-	TRBV5-1	TRBJ1-2	TGCGCCAGCAGCTTACAATGGCCATCTGGCTACACCTTC	CASSLQWPSGYTF
-	-	TRBV5-6	TRBJ1-2	TGTGCCAGCAGCTTCAACAGAATCTTGAACTATGGCTACACCTTC	CASSFNRILNYGYTF
-	-	TRBV5-6	TRBJ2-4	TGTGCCAGCAGCTTGGCTTCGGGGATTCAGTACTTC	CASSLASGIQYF
-	TRBD1	TRBV19	TRBJ1-1	TGTGCCAGTAGTCTTACAGGGGGCACTGAAGCTTTCTTT	CASSLTGGTEAFF
-	-	TRBV27	TRBJ2-5	TGTGCCAGCAGTTTCGGGGTTCTGGGAAGGGAGACCCAGTACTTC	CASSFGVLGRETQYF
-	-	TRBV5-1	TRBJ2-1	TGCGCCAGCAGCTCTCGTAGAGCAGAGGCTTACAATGAGCAGTTCTTC	CASSSRRAEAYNEQFF
-	TRBD1	TRBV23-1	TRBJ1-1	TGCGCCAGCAGTCTCCGACAGGGGTCCCTAAACACTGAAGCTTTCTTT	CASSLRQGSLNTEAFF
-	-	TRBV6-5	TRBJ2-7	TGTGCCAGCAGTTACAACAGGGAGAACGAGCAGTACTTC	CASSYNRENEQYF
-	-	TRBV21-1	TRBJ2-5	TGTGCCAGCAGCAGGGCAGGGCAAGAGACCCAGTACTTC	CASSRAGQETQYF
-	TRBD1	TRBV2	TRBJ2-3	TGTGCCAGTGAGGGGGGACAGGGTCTCACAGATACGCAGTATTTT	CASEGGQGLTDTQYF
few	-	TRBV30	TRBJ2-2	TGTGCCTGGACTTCGAACACCGGGGAGCTGTTTTTT	CAWTSNTGELFF
-	TRBD1	TRBV9	TRBJ1-6	TGTGCCAGCAGCCACGAGGGACAGGGGAGTCCCCTCCACTTT	CASSHEGQGSPLHF
-	TRBD2	TRBV5-1	TRBJ2-5	TGCGCCAGCAGCGGGCAGGGACTAGCAATCGAGACCCAGTACTTC	CASSGQGLAIETQYF
-	TRBD1	TRBV9	TRBJ1-2	TGTGCCAGCAGAACCGACAGGGGGTTTAACTATGGCTACACCTTC	CASRTDRGFNYGYTF
once	-	TRBV6-7	TRBJ1-1	TGTGCCAGCAGTTACTCGAGAGGAACAGGTTACACTGAAGCTTTCTTT	CASSYSRGTGYTEAFF
-	-	TRBV30	TRBJ1-5	TGTGCCTGGAGTTCCGTTGGAGGGACGGCTCAGCCCCAGCATTTT	CAWSSVGGTAQPQHF
-	-	TRBV19	TRBJ1-1	TGTGCCACCCAAAAAACGCACAGGGCGGACACTGAAGCTTTCTTT	CATQKTHRADTEAFF
-	-	TRBV19	TRBJ1-2	TGTGCCAGTAGTACCTTGACATTTTTCTATGGCTACACCTTC	CASSTLTFFYGYTF
-	TRBD1	TRBV30	TRBJ1-5	TGTGCCTGGACCGAGGGGGCAAGTCAGCCCCAGCATTTT	CAWTEGASQPQHF
once	TRBD1	TRBV28	TRBJ2-2	TGTGCCAGCAGTATCAGGGGGCGAGGCGGGGAGCTGTTTTTT	CASSIRGRGGELFF
-	-	TRBV11-2	TRBJ1-1	TGTGCCAGCAGCTTAGGTGGGGCACCCAACACTGAAGCTTTCTTT	CASSLGGAPNTEAFF
once	TRBD1	TRBV10-3	TRBJ2-7	TGTGCCATAAACTCCGGGACAGGGACTTACGAGCAGTACTTC	CAINSGTGTYEQYF
-	-	TRBV5-5	TRBJ1-5	TGTGCCAGCAGCTTTGGAGTTCCCAATCAGCCCCAGCATTTT	CASSFGVPNQPQHF
-	-	TRBV12-3/TRBV12-4	TRBJ1-1	TGTGCCAGCAGTTTTCAGGGGTCGGCTTTCTTT	CASSFQGSAFF
-	-	TRBV6-4	TRBJ2-2	TGTGCCAGCAGCCTACGGGGGATGGGCACCGGGGAGCTGTTTTTT	CASSLRGMGTGELFF
-	-	TRBV10-2	TRBJ1-2	TGCGCCAGCAGGGCAGGGGTTGCCTATGGCTACACCTTC	CASRAGVAYGYTF
-	TRBD1	TRBV6-5	TRBJ1-2	TGTGCCAGCAGGATACAGGGGGCCTATGGCTACACCTTC	CASRIQGAYGYTF
once	TRBD2	TRBV2	TRBJ2-1	TGTGCCAGCAGTGGGGTTAGCGGGAAACACAATGAGCAGTTCTTC	CASSGVSGKHNEQFF
-	-	TRBV10-3	TRBJ1-1	TGTGCCATCAGGGACTCCTTGGCCATTTTGAGCACTGAAGCTTTCTTT	CAIRDSLAILSTEAFF
-	-	TRBV19	TRBJ2-6	TGTGCCAGTACTAATCCGGGACAAATTGGGCTGTCTGGGGCCAACGTCCTGACTTTC	CASTNPGQIGLSGANVLTF
once	-	TRBV7-2	TRBJ2-5	TGTGCCAGCAGCTTAGGTTTGAGAGGTAACCAAGAGACCCAGTACTTC	CASSLGLRGNQETQYF
-	TRBD2	TRBV15	TRBJ2-5	TGTGCCACCCAGACTAGCGGGAGGCCGGGGGAGACCCAGTACTTC	CATQTSGRPGETQYF
-	TRBD1	TRBV5-4	TRBJ2-1	TGTGCCAGCAGCTTGGAACTCAGGGGGATCAATGAGCAGTTCTTC	CASSLELRGINEQFF
many	-	TRBV6-2/TRBV6-3	TRBJ2-2	TGTGCCAGCAGTTCTGCCCTTCCGGGGGAGCTGGGCGGGGAGCTGTTTTTT	CASSSALPGELGGELFF
-	TRBD2	TRBV9	TRBJ2-5	TGTGCCAGCAGCGTAGCTGGTCCGGGGGGTTTTCAAGAGACCCAGTACTTC	CASSVAGPGGFQETQYF
once	TRBD1	TRBV9	TRBJ2-7	TGTGCCAGCAGCGAGAAGACCGGGACAGGGTTGTACGAGCAGTACTTC	CASSEKTGTGLYEQYF
-	-	TRBV7-2	TRBJ2-5	TGTGCCAGCAGCTTAGCGGCAGGGGTCGAGACCCAGTACTTC	CASSLAAGVETQYF
-	-	TRBV19	TRBJ1-6	TGTGCCAGTAGTATGATGGGCCACTATAATTCACCCCTCCACTTT	CASSMMGHYNSPLHF
-	-	TRBV11-2	TRBJ1-1	TGTGCCAGCAGCCGGCCACCCAGAGCGGCTGAAGCTTTCTTT	CASSRPPRAAEAFF
-	-	TRBV9	TRBJ1-1	TGTGCCAGCAGCGTACAGGCTAAGACTGAAGCTTTCTTT	CASSVQAKTEAFF